The clone carrying this T cell receptor beta chain was recorded many times. This sample is part of a study of T cells in Graves' hyperthyroidism and ophthalmopathy. The V gene's germline CDR1 is KGHDR and CDR2 SFDVKD. This CDR3 is 15 amino acids long. V dropped 7 bases and J dropped 4; count of bases not matched to a gene: 5. RNA transcripts provided the source from which TCR beta CDR3 regions were amplified. HTBI primers drove first-round RT-PCR of the TCR CDR3. TCRdb passed the multiplex PCR reads through MiXCR, listing each CDR3 protein once. The sample carries about 320,000 distinct CDR3 sequences, roughly 17% recorded once. Fresh peripheral blood, approximately 10 ml, was the source of the PBMCs.

The chain carries TRBV24-1 and TRBJ2-1; 11 nucleotides agree with TRBD1. The origin of this receptor is a man younger than 40 with Graves' hyperthyroidism. The material sequenced was blood. CDR3 protein: CATSGGQGAYNEQFF. CDR3 DNA sequence: TGTGCCACCAGCGGAGGACAGGGGGCATACAATGAGCAGTTCTTC.